The 2 T cell receptor beta chains reported below all come from one sample, sequenced in a study of blood T cell repertoires in COVID-19. Profiling relied on immunoSEQ multiplex PCR, and the TCRdb table lists in-frame clones only, not all of them. The data contain roughly 300,000 clones, roughly 87% of them singletons. The sample comprised peripheral blood. Receptors originate from a human donor in a cohort sampled during active COVID-19.

J is TRBJ1-3 and V is TRBV6-5, with TRBD1 as a possible D gene (6 bases). V was pared by 6 bases and J by 0 bases, with 6 bases between. CDR3 length equals 13 residues. Germline lookup yields CDR1 MNHEY and CDR2 SVGAGI. CDR3 nucleotide sequence: TGTGCCAGCAGGGACAGCTCTGGAAACACCATATATTTT. Translating it yields CASRDSSGNTIYF.

The table lists this clone with a count of one. This chain uses TRBV5-1 with TRBJ2-1; D call uncertain. In germline, CDR1 is SGHRS, CDR2 YFSETQ. V lost 2 bases, J lost 4 bases, and 10 bases lay in between. The CDR3 consists of 14 residues. CDR3 coding DNA: TGCGCCAGCAGCTTAGCACAGACATACAATGAGCAGTTCTTC. Translation gives CASSLAQTYNEQFF.